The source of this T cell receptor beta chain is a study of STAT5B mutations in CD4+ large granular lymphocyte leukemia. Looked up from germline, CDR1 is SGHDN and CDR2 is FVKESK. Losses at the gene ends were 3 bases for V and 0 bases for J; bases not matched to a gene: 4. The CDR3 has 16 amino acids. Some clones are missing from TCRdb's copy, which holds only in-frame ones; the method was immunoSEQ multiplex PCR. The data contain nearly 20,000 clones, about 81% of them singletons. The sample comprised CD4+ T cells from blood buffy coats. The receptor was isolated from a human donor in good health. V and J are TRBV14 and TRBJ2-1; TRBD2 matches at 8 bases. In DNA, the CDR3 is TGTGCCAGCAGCCAGGGACTAGGACGCTCCTACAATGAGCAGTTCTTC. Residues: CASSQGLGRSYNEQFF.